These 23 T cell receptor beta chains originate from one sample sequenced in a study of T cells in Graves' hyperthyroidism and ophthalmopathy. It was RNA transcripts that yielded the amplified TCR beta CDR3 regions. The HTBI primer set drove a first-round RT-PCR of the TCR CDR3. MiXCR was run by TCRdb on the multiplex PCR reads, yielding one entry per CDR3 protein. The sample has around 380,000 distinct CDR3 sequences, 13% seen once; the top ten hold around 20%. The sequencing sample was made of blood. These receptor sequences come from a man between 25 and 39 years old with Graves' hyperthyroidism that later progressed to Graves' ophthalmopathy.

The rearrangement uses TRBV7-9 and TRBJ1-4; possible D gene TRBD1, 6 bases. V gave up 5 bases and J gave up 7 bases, with 14 bases separating them. Germline V gene data show CDR1 as SEHNR and CDR2 as FQNEAQ (reference sequence). The CDR3 sequence is 14 residues long. DNA for the CDR3: TGTGCCAGCAGCGGAGGGGGGAGAATTGAAAAACTGTTTTTT. Amino acid sequence: CASSGGGRIEKLFF.

There are many counts of this clonotype. The gene calls are TRBV12-3 or TRBV12-4 and TRBJ1-2; D possibly corresponds to TRBD1 (5 bases). Trimming left V 6 bases short and J 8 bases short, with 19 bases between. The CDR3 covers 14 residues. The CDR3 spells CASSHRRGLWGYTF. In DNA, the CDR3 is TGTGCCAGCAGCCATAGAAGGGGACTTTGGGGCTACACCTTC.

This chain uses TRBV11-2 with TRBJ2-7, with 7 bases fitting TRBD1. CDR3 length: 15 amino acids. CDR1 is SGHAT, CDR2 FQNNGV, per germline. V was clipped by 0 bases and J by 3 bases; unmatched bases: 5. The DNA for the CDR3 is TGTGCCAGCAGCTTAGACCCTACAGGGGTCTACGAGCAGTACTTC. Its protein is CASSLDPTGVYEQYF.

This clonotype was recorded a few times. The V and J genes are TRBV20-1 and TRBJ1-2; 11 bases map to TRBD1. The germline CDR1 and CDR2 sequences are DFQATT and SNEGSKA (reference sequence). The CDR3 extends over 15 amino acids. V was clipped by 5 bases and J by 6 bases; unmatched bases: 11. The CDR3 is CSASGTGGKRNGYTF. The CDR3 DNA reads as TGCAGTGCTTCCGGGACAGGGGGGAAAAGAAATGGCTACACCTTC.

Ten or more counts support this clonotype. V usage is TRBV6-6 and J usage is TRBJ1-1, with D perhaps matching TRBD1 (6 bases). The CDR3 length is 14 residues. V shed 1 base and J shed 4 bases, with 10 bases lying between them. Germline-derived CDR1 and CDR2 are MNHNY and SVGAGI (reference sequence). CDR3: CASSYYREITEAFF. In DNA form, the CDR3 reads TGTGCCAGCAGTTACTACAGGGAGATCACTGAAGCTTTCTTT.

This clonotype showed up many times. CDR3 sequence (DNA): TGTGCCAGCAGCTTAGAACAGGGGCGCCGGGAAGAGACCCAGTACTTC. Translating it yields CASSLEQGRREETQYF. The chain has TRBV11-2 and TRBJ2-5; 7 bases fit TRBD1. The CDR3 has 16 amino acids. After removal of 0 bases from V and 3 bases from J, the junction contained 7 bases not matched to a gene. Per the germline V gene, CDR1 is SGHAT and CDR2 is FQNNGV. The full variable domain, with the rest looked up from reference TRBV11-2 and TRBJ2-5, is EAGVAQSPRYKIIEKRQSVAFWCNPISGHATLYWYQQILGQGPKLLIQFQNNGVVDDSQLPKDRFSAERLKGVDSTLKIQPAKLEDSAVYLCASSLEQGRREETQYFGPGTRLLVL.

This sequence joins TRBV19 and TRBJ1-4; D is undetermined. With 7 bases removed from V and 0 bases from J, the gap between germline ends came to 15 bases. Germline V CDR1 and CDR2: LNHDA, SQIVND (reference sequence). This CDR3 is built from 16 residues. CDR3 protein: CASTTWRRSTNEKLFF. The CDR3 DNA reads TGTGCCAGTACCACCTGGAGACGCTCAACTAATGAAAAACTGTTTTTT.

The table lists this clonotype with a few counts. In nucleotides, the CDR3 is TGTGCCAGTAGTGCAACCGGGACAGGGAACCAGCCCCAGCATTTT. Amino acid sequence: CASSATGTGNQPQHF. This chain connects TRBV19 to TRBJ1-5; TRBD1 aligns across 9 bases. The CDR3 has 15 amino acids. The germline gives CDR1 LNHDA, CDR2 SQIVND (reference sequence). V lost 5 bases to trimming and J lost 7 bases; unmatched junction nucleotides: 9.

This clonotype appeared many times. V is TRBV6-1 and J is TRBJ1-1; 7 bases are shared with TRBD1. There are 14 residues in the CDR3. V gave up 6 bases and J gave up 0 bases; unmatched junction bases: 4. CDR1 and CDR2 (germline): MNHNS, SASEGT. The CDR3 here is CASRATGMNTEAFF. The DNA of the CDR3 is TGTGCCAGCAGGGCGACAGGGATGAACACTGAAGCTTTCTTT.

This chain uses TRBV20-1 with TRBJ2-2; D is ambiguous. Germline CDR1 is DFQATT and CDR2 is SNEGSKA (reference sequence). V was cut by 3 bases and J by 5 bases, with 7 bases left in between. The CDR3 consists of 12 residues. The CDR3 nucleotides read TGCAGTGCTAGTCAGGTGACCGGGGAGCTGTTTTTT. It yields the protein CSASQVTGELFF.

The chain uses TRBV6-5 and TRBJ1-5, with D uncertain. The V and J ends lost 2 bases and 7 bases respectively, with 12 bases between them. The CDR3 extends over 14 amino acids. In germline, CDR1 is MNHEY, CDR2 SVGAGI. The CDR3: CASSYAGAGQPQHF. CDR3 DNA sequence: TGTGCCAGCAGTTACGCGGGCGCCGGGCAGCCCCAGCATTTT.

This clonotype has a count of ten or more. The chain carries TRBV28 and TRBJ1-1, with D tentatively TRBD1 (5 bases). Germline V CDR1 and CDR2: MDHEN, SYDVKM. Trimming took off 5 bases at V and 7 bases at J, with 11 bases between the two ends. This CDR3 is built from 12 residues. Written as DNA, the CDR3 is TGTGCCAGCAGTCTGCGACAGCTTGAAGCTTTCTTT. Protein product: CASSLRQLEAFF.

This clonotype was counted ten times or more. The chain carries TRBV12-3 or TRBV12-4 and TRBJ1-1; tentatively, D is TRBD1 (5 bases). V lost 8 bases to trimming and J lost 2 bases, with 24 bases between them. CDR3 length: 17 residues. This CDR3 reads CASFAAAGRVINTEAFF. In nucleotides, the CDR3 is TGTGCCAGCTTTGCCGCCGCGGGCAGGGTTATAAACACTGAAGCTTTCTTT.

This clonotype was picked up a small number of times. The V and J genes are TRBV3-1 and TRBJ2-2; no clear D gene. V was clipped by 1 base and J by 7 bases, with 10 bases between them. The CDR3 runs to 14 residues. Looked up from germline, CDR1 is LGHDT and CDR2 is YNNKEL (reference sequence). The CDR3 DNA reads as TGTGCCAGCAGCCAAGGGGTGGTGAGCGGGGAGCTGTTTTTT. Protein product: CASSQGVVSGELFF.

The CDR3 region has the DNA TGTGCCAGCAGCTTATATAGGGATGACACCGGGGAGCTGTTTTTT. As protein: CASSLYRDDTGELFF. J is TRBJ2-2 and V is TRBV7-9; D remains ambiguous. Per germline, CDR1 SEHNR and CDR2 FQNEAQ (reference sequence). This CDR3 region has 15 residues. V was pared by 2 bases and J by 3 bases, with 10 bases between.

The rearrangement uses TRBV7-9 and TRBJ2-7, with a tentative D call TRBD1 (6 bases). Germline CDR1 is SEHNR and CDR2 is FQNEAQ (reference sequence). The CDR3 has 12 residues. Trimming cost V 3 bases and J 7 bases, with 10 bases left between them. For the CDR3, the DNA is TGTGCCAGCAGCTTCGCCCAGGGGGAGCAGTACTTC. Translation gives CASSFAQGEQYF.

The rearrangement uses TRBV19 and TRBJ1-5; the D is unclear. Trimming shortened V by 8 bases and J by 2 bases, and 16 bases separated the two germline ends. Germline V gives CDR1 LNHDA, CDR2 SQIVND (reference sequence). The CDR3 extends over 15 amino acids. CDR3 nucleotide sequence: TGTGCCAGTTGTGACCCGGGAAGCGGCAATCAGCCCCAGCATTTT. It is translated as CASCDPGSGNQPQHF.

This clonotype was counted ten times or more. The rearrangement uses TRBV5-1 and TRBJ2-7, with 7 bases that match TRBD1. The V and J ends lost 3 bases and 4 bases, in that order; junction bases with no gene match: 13. Germline V gene sequence: CDR1 SGHRS, CDR2 YFSETQ. CDR3 length: 16 residues. CDR3 sequence: CASSSGPMTGMYEQYF. The CDR3 DNA sequence: TGCGCCAGCAGCTCGGGACCTATGACAGGGATGTACGAGCAGTACTTC. The whole variable domain, remainder taken from reference TRBV5-1 and TRBJ2-7, is KAGVTQTPRYLIKTRGQQVTLSCSPISGHRSVSWYQQTPGQGLQFLFEYFSETQRNKGNFPGRFSGRQFSNSRSEMNVSTLELGDSALYLCASSSGPMTGMYEQYFGPGTRLTVT.

V gene TRBV19 combines with J gene TRBJ1-1; D may be TRBD1 (5 bases). Per germline, CDR1 LNHDA and CDR2 SQIVND (reference sequence). This CDR3 has 13 residues. The V and J ends lost 10 bases and 3 bases respectively, with 15 bases between them. CDR3 in amino acids: CATRWGPHTEAFF. The CDR3 coding sequence is TGTGCCACCCGATGGGGCCCGCACACTGAAGCTTTCTTT.

Concerning this clonotype: One end of the junction is discordant with germline, which a read error may explain. The chain uses TRBV11-2 and TRBJ2-2; 7 bases line up with TRBD2. The CDR3 has 16 residues. From germline, CDR1 is SGHAT and CDR2 FQNNGV. The chain's CDR3 is CTSSSARLAGTGELFF. CDR3 DNA: TGTACCAGCAGCTCTGCCCGACTAGCCGGCACCGGGGAGCTGTTTTTT. The whole variable domain, remainder taken from reference TRBV11-2 and TRBJ2-2, is EAGVAQSPRYKIIEKRQSVAFWCNPISGHATLYWYQQILGQGPKLLIQFQNNGVVDDSQLPKDRFSAERLKGVDSTLKIQPAKLEDSAVYLCTSSSARLAGTGELFFGEGSRLTVL.

This clonotype was counted ten times or more. The chain couples TRBV4-2 to TRBJ2-3, with 16 bases aligning to TRBD2. The ends lost 4 bases at V and 2 bases at J; junction bases unmatched: 9. Per germline, CDR1 LGHNA and CDR2 YNFKEQ. The CDR3 spans 19 residues. The CDR3 sequence is CASSLFGTSGGDITDTQYF. The CDR3 nucleotides read TGTGCCAGCAGCCTCTTCGGGACTAGCGGGGGGGACATCACAGATACGCAGTATTTT.

This sequence joins TRBV5-6 and TRBJ1-1; D is possibly TRBD1 (5 bases). Germline lookup yields CDR1 SGHDT and CDR2 YYEEEE. The CDR3 spans 13 residues. V lost 1 base and J lost 6, with 10 bases in between. This chain's CDR3 is CASSLPGHAEAFF. The CDR3 DNA reads as TGTGCCAGCAGCTTGCCCGGACATGCTGAAGCTTTCTTT.

This clonotype was seen at least ten times. V is TRBV18 and J is TRBJ1-5, with 9 nucleotides matching TRBD1. Trimming cost V 4 bases and J 5 bases; bases outside gene matches: 3. The germline V gene has CDR1 KGHSH and CDR2 LQKENI. The CDR3 consists of 14 residues. The CDR3 loop reads CASSLTGGDQPQHF. As DNA, the CDR3 is TGTGCCAGCTCACTCACAGGGGGCGATCAGCCCCAGCATTTT.